A selection of T cell receptor beta chains follows, all from one sample in a study of blood T cell repertoires in COVID-19. Data came from immunoSEQ multiplex PCR; TCRdb stores just in-frame clones and leaves some out. This repertoire shows about 81,000 clones, nearly 95% found once; its top ten account for approximately 4.3%. The material sequenced was peripheral blood. The receptors come from a human donor with active COVID-19. The donor label of this sample is uncertain. The CDR3 runs from the conserved cysteine through the conserved F or W. The D gene is left open where the match is weak. A clone size is listed for some rows: how often the clone was seen (once, few, many), or a class if it is expanded.

j_gene | d_gene | abundance | v_gene | CDR3aa | CDR3nt
TRBJ1-2 | NA | once | TRBV18 | CASSPDSNYGYTF | TGTGCCAGCTCCCCCGACAGTAACTATGGCTACACCTTC
TRBJ2-2 | TRBD1 | NA | TRBV9 | CASSAPTGEGTGELFF | TGTGCCAGCAGCGCCCCGACAGGGGAAGGAACCGGGGAGCTGTTTTTT
TRBJ1-1 | TRBD1 | NA | TRBV4-1 | CASSQEGQQAFF | TGCGCCAGCAGCCAAGAGGGACAGCAAGCTTTCTTT
TRBJ2-3 | TRBD2 | NA | TRBV28 | CASGRGMGDTQYF | TGTGCCTCCGGGAGGGGGATGGGGGATACGCAGTATTTT
TRBJ1-1 | NA | NA | TRBV9 | CASSARLNLANTEAFF | TGTGCCAGCAGCGCCCGACTGAACCTAGCGAACACTGAAGCTTTCTTT
TRBJ1-5 | TRBD1 | NA | TRBV28 | CASSPPRQGGQPQHF | TGTGCCAGCAGTCCCCCCCGACAGGGGGGTCAGCCCCAGCATTTT
TRBJ1-4 | NA | NA | TRBV18 | CASSPRSVGAANEKLFF | TGTGCCAGCTCACCCCGGTCAGTGGGGGCAGCTAATGAAAAACTGTTTTTT
TRBJ1-6 | NA | NA | TRBV15 | CATSRESGGGSPLHF | TGTGCCACCAGCAGAGAATCGGGGGGAGGATCACCCCTCCACTTT
TRBJ2-7 | TRBD2 | NA | TRBV11-2 | CASSFLAVARSYEQYF | TGTGCCAGCAGCTTCCTAGCGGTAGCCCGCTCCTACGAGCAGTACTTC
TRBJ2-1 | TRBD2 | NA | TRBV9 | CASSVGLGGRNNEQFF | TGTGCCAGCAGCGTAGGGTTGGGAGGGAGGAACAATGAGCAGTTCTTC
TRBJ1-4 | NA | NA | TRBV9 | CASSLGRVANEKLFF | TGTGCCAGCAGCCTTGGGAGGGTGGCTAATGAAAAACTGTTTTTT
TRBJ2-7 | NA | NA | TRBV3-1/TRBV3-2 | CASSQGPVEQYF | TGTGCCAGCAGCCAAGGTCCGGTCGAGCAGTACTTC
TRBJ2-1 | TRBD2 | NA | TRBV10-3 | CAISDGTSYNEQFF | TGTGCCATCAGTGACGGGACTAGCTACAATGAGCAGTTCTTC
TRBJ2-5 | NA | NA | TRBV4-2 | CASSQVSGQETQYF | TGTGCCAGCAGCCAAGTGTCAGGACAAGAGACCCAGTACTTC
TRBJ2-1 | TRBD2 | NA | TRBV5-1 | CASSALSGSDGEQFF | TGCGCCAGCAGCGCGCTTAGCGGGAGTGATGGTGAGCAGTTCTTC
TRBJ2-5 | NA | NA | TRBV11-2 | CASSLEVTSIQETQYF | TGTGCCAGCAGCTTAGAAGTGACTAGTATTCAAGAGACCCAGTACTTC
TRBJ2-1 | NA | NA | TRBV4-1 | CASSQDPRGNEQFF | TGCGCCAGCAGCCAAGATCCCCGGGGGAATGAGCAGTTCTTC
TRBJ2-7 | TRBD1 | once | TRBV18 | CASSPRDRASYEQYF | TGTGCCAGCTCACCGAGGGACAGGGCATCCTACGAGCAGTACTTC
TRBJ1-2 | NA | NA | TRBV7-8 | CASSLRQNYGYTF | TGTGCCAGCAGCTTACGCCAGAACTATGGCTACACCTTC
TRBJ1-1 | TRBD1 | NA | TRBV6-5 | CASSSGTGGEAFF | TGTGCCAGCAGTTCCGGGACAGGGGGTGAAGCTTTCTTT
TRBJ2-5 | TRBD2 | NA | TRBV3-1/TRBV3-2 | CASSQLGLAGGLETQYF | TGTGCCAGCAGCCAGCTTGGACTAGCGGGGGGGCTTGAGACCCAGTACTTC
TRBJ2-3 | TRBD1 | NA | TRBV6-6 | CASSQPRQGRSDTQYF | TGTGCCAGCAGTCAACCTAGACAGGGGAGGTCAGATACGCAGTATTTT
TRBJ2-3 | NA | NA | TRBV10-1 | CATGGLAEGTDTQYF | TGCGCCACAGGAGGATTAGCGGAAGGCACAGATACGCAGTATTTT
TRBJ1-1 | NA | NA | TRBV5-6 | CASSHKQGMTEAFF | TGTGCCAGCAGCCACAAACAGGGTATGACTGAAGCTTTCTTT